This TCR beta chain was identified in a study of blood T cells in healthy people across ages. The authors ran a second PCR of roughly 7 to 11 cycles using a sample-barcoded 5' primer and a J-beta primer mix. TCRdb independently ran MiXCR on the 5' RACE reads; one entry per CDR3 protein. The sample includes some 1.6 million distinct CDR3 sequences, roughly 32% of them seen just once. CDR1 and CDR2 (germline): MNHEY, SMNVEV (reference sequence). V was trimmed by 5 bases and J by 2 bases, leaving 13 bases between them. The CDR3 extends over 14 amino acids. Sequences were obtained from blood. This clonotype was sampled from a woman in her thirties in good health. The J gene is TRBJ2-7, the V gene TRBV27; no clear D gene. The CDR3 region has the DNA TGTGCCAGCAGTGCAGACACAAGCCCCTACGAGCAGTACTTC. It specifies CASSADTSPYEQYF.